The sequence of this TCR beta chain was determined in a study of follicular helper T cells after annual influenza vaccination. Described time point: 2015-2016 season, 7 days after influenza vaccination. From germline, CDR1 is SEHNR and CDR2 FQNEAQ (reference sequence). The CDR3 has 15 amino acids. The V gene end was trimmed by 4 bases and the J gene end by 4 bases; junction bases not matched to a gene: 6. A remark on this clone: Its antigen is as yet unknown.

Overall study results and limits: Change in circulating plasmablasts correlated with ICOS+CD38+ cTfh clonality change. ICOS-CD38- cTfh most often held earlier Day 7 ICOS+CD38+ clones.

Clones were read by immunoSEQ multiplex PCR, and TCRdb kept only the in-frame ones, dropping some. The sample includes about 4,200 clones, about four fifths of them seen just once. The receptor was derived from an adult who received the influenza vaccine. The chain joins TRBV7-9 to TRBJ1-1, with 10 bases fitting TRBD1. Material: CXCR5+ CD38- circulating T follicular helper cells from blood, obtained 7 days after influenza vaccination. Subset here: circulating Tfh, non-naive CD4+CXCR5+PD-1+ (ICOS+CD38+ or ICOS-CD38-). DNA of the CDR3: TGTGCCAGCAGCTGGACAGGGGGTAGGAGCACTGAAGCTTTCTTT. This codes for CASSWTGGRSTEAFF.